This T cell receptor beta chain was captured by sequencing in a study of blood T cell repertoires in COVID-19. About the study: The origin of the acute and convalescent COVID-19 samples was the United States, Italy and Spain. T cells, B-cell-depleted T cells, or PBMCs supplied cDNA or gDNA.

Per the study methods: Using reference gene primer amplification, nucleated cell counts were estimated. Sequenced by immunoSEQ multiplex PCR; TCRdb stores in-frame clones only, minus some. V, J and clone size derive from that table, while D and trimming were established from the DNA sequence. The sample yields roughly 170,000 clones, 88% seen once. The source of this sequence is a man between 60 and 70 years old with acute or convalescent COVID-19. The specimen sequenced was peripheral blood.

This CDR3 reads CSASPGQGLNQPQHF. CDR3 coding DNA: TGCAGTGCTAGTCCGGGACAGGGGCTCAATCAGCCCCAGCATTTT. The rearrangement uses TRBV20-1 and TRBJ1-5; 10 nucleotides line up with TRBD1. This CDR3 is built from 15 residues. V trimming: 3 bases; J trimming: 3 bases; junction bases outside the gene matches: 5. The germline gives CDR1 DFQATT, CDR2 SNEGSKA (reference sequence).